These 4 T cell receptor beta chains were sequenced from one sample in a study of T cells after yellow fever vaccination. TCRdb passed the 5' RACE reads through MiXCR, listing each CDR3 protein once. The table records about 320,000 distinct CDR3 sequences, 3.5% to 4.5% of them present only once. The starting material was PBMCs, obtained 15 days after the yellow fever booster vaccination. Receptors were obtained from a man aged 18 to 30 who received the YFV17D yellow fever vaccine.

This clonotype was seen at least ten times. The V and J genes are TRBV12-3 or TRBV12-4 and TRBJ1-2; 7 nucleotides line up with TRBD1. Trimming took 5 bases from V and 7 from J; bases not matched to a gene: 10. The CDR3 spans 14 residues. The CDR3: CASSPWTGERGYTF. CDR3 sequence (DNA): TGTGCCAGCAGTCCCTGGACAGGTGAACGTGGCTACACCTTC.

This clonotype appeared many times. The rearrangement joins TRBV20-1 to TRBJ2-7; 10 bases are a match to TRBD2. Germline loops: CDR1 DFQATT, CDR2 SNEGSKA (reference sequence). After removal of 2 bases from V and 0 bases from J, the junction contained 10 bases not matched to a gene. The length of the CDR3 is 17 residues. CDR3 amino acids: CSARSPSSGGFSYEQYF. CDR3 coding DNA: TGCAGTGCTAGATCCCCTAGTAGCGGGGGGTTCTCCTACGAGCAGTACTTC.

This clonotype was found a few times. The genes are TRBV6-5 and TRBJ2-6; D may be TRBD1 or TRBD2 (5 bases each). CDR1 and CDR2 from the germline V gene are MNHEY and SVGAGI. Trimming shortened V by 6 bases and J by 4 bases, and 19 bases separated the two germline ends. The length of the CDR3 is 17 residues. This CDR3 reads CASRRGAGLIGANVLTF. DNA for the CDR3: TGTGCCAGCAGGCGAGGGGCAGGGTTAATCGGGGCCAACGTCCTGACTTTC.

This clonotype was counted a few times. The V and J genes are TRBV5-1 and TRBJ1-1; 11 positions agree with TRBD1. Germline CDR1 and CDR2: SGHRS and YFSETQ. After removal of 4 bases from V and 6 bases from J, the junction contained 5 bases not matched to a gene. CDR3 size: 14 residues. CDR3: CASSLGDRGSEAFF. The DNA for the CDR3 is TGCGCCAGCAGCCTAGGGGACAGGGGGTCTGAAGCTTTCTTT.